Below, 2 T cell receptor beta chains from the same sample are listed, as sequenced in a study of blood T cell repertoires in COVID-19. The data were produced by immunoSEQ multiplex PCR, yet TCRdb's version contains in-frame clones alone and is incomplete. The sample lists about 210,000 clones; 75% to 85% were seen once. Sequencing was carried out using peripheral blood. These receptors originate from a man aged 50-59 years with active or convalescent COVID-19.

This clone has a count of ten or more. CDR3 sequence reads: CASGGLAGEQETQYF. CDR3 DNA: TGTGCCAGCGGGGGACTAGCGGGGGAACAAGAGACCCAGTACTTC. J is TRBJ2-5 and V is TRBV25-1; 14 bases are shared with TRBD2. Germline CDR1 and CDR2: MGHDK and SYGVNS. This CDR3 has 15 residues. V dropped 8 bases and J dropped 2; count of bases not matched to a gene: 4. Together with reference TRBV25-1 and TRBJ2-5, the CDR3 gives the full variable domain: EADIYQTPRYLVIGTGKKITLECSQTMGHDKMYWYQQDPGMELHLIHYSYGVNSTEKGDLSSESTVSRIRTEHFPLTLESARPSHTSQYLCASGGLAGEQETQYFGPGTRLLVL.

V usage is TRBV5-1 and J usage is TRBJ2-5, with D perhaps matching TRBD2 (6 bases). The CDR3 covers 13 residues. CDR1 and CDR2 from the germline V gene are SGHRS and YFSETQ. The germline V and J ends were trimmed by 8 bases and 2 bases, with 13 bases remaining between them. The CDR3 sequence: CASSGDGQETQYF. In DNA form, the CDR3 reads TGCGCCAGTTCGGGGGATGGACAAGAGACCCAGTACTTC.